These T cell receptor beta chains were read from a single sample in a study of regulatory and conventional T cells in RAG deficiency. The assay was immunoSEQ multiplex PCR, and TCRdb's table has in-frame clones only and misses some. This sample yields roughly 10,000 clones, of which around 96% are seen a single time; over 1.1% belongs to the top ten. Sequenced: CD4+ effector T cells sorted from blood. These receptors were taken from a human donor with RAG deficiency presenting as severe combined immunodeficiency. Each CDR3 is given with its conserved first and last residue. The D gene is left open where the match is weak. Clone size, where shown, is once, few, many, or a class for clones that have expanded.

few TRBJ2-2 . TRBV13 CASSLNLHSPGELFF TGTGCCAGCAGCTTAAACCTACATTCTCCCGGGGAGCTGTTTTTT
. TRBJ2-3 TRBD1 TRBV5-1 CASSRDRGMVTDTQYF TGCGCCAGCAGCAGGGACAGGGGGATGGTCACAGATACGCAGTATTTT
. TRBJ2-3 . TRBV6-6 CASSYQGGDTQYF TGTGCCAGCAGTTACCAGGGAGGAGATACGCAGTATTTT
. TRBJ1-5 . TRBV11-1 CASSLEGDQPQHF TGTGCCAGCAGCTTAGAAGGGGATCAGCCCCAGCATTTT
. TRBJ2-2 . TRBV4-3 CASSQLLQGGTGELFF TGCGCCAGCAGCCAGCTTCTCCAGGGGGGGACCGGGGAGCTGTTTTTT
. TRBJ2-3 TRBD2 TRBV5-1 CASRSGDDTQYF TGCGCCAGCCGTAGCGGGGACGACACGCAGTATTTT
. TRBJ1-1 TRBD1 TRBV10-3 CAISTRQGTEAFF TGTGCCATCAGTACCCGACAGGGGACTGAAGCTTTCTTT
. TRBJ2-1 . TRBV6-5 CASSYWQSSYNEQFF TGTGCCAGCAGTTACTGGCAGTCCTCCTACAATGAGCAGTTCTTC
. TRBJ2-3 . TRBV18 CASSRDTDTQYF TGTGCCAGCTCAAGGGACACAGATACGCAGTATTTT
. TRBJ2-5 . TRBV5-4 CASSLAGAGETQYF TGTGCCAGCAGCTTGGCGGGGGCGGGGGAGACCCAGTACTTC
. TRBJ1-2 . TRBV27 CASSPRGGGYTF TGTGCCAGCAGTCCTCGAGGAGGCGGCTACACCTTC
. TRBJ2-2 . TRBV14 CASSPVANTGELFF TGTGCCAGCAGCCCGGTCGCGAACACCGGGGAGCTGTTTTTT
. TRBJ2-3 TRBD1 TRBV5-4 CASSWTGGSTDTQYF TGTGCCAGCAGCTGGACAGGGGGAAGCACAGATACGCAGTATTTT
. TRBJ2-1 . TRBV7-2 CASSAGPLRDEQFF TGTGCCAGCAGCGCAGGCCCTCTCCGCGATGAGCAGTTCTTC
. TRBJ1-2 . TRBV9 CASSVDFKESIDGYTF TGTGCCAGCAGCGTAGACTTCAAGGAATCAATCGATGGCTACACCTTC
. TRBJ2-3 TRBD1 TRBV4-3 CASSQGTGASTDTQYF TGCGCCAGCAGCCAGGGGACAGGGGCTAGCACAGATACGCAGTATTTT
. TRBJ2-2 . TRBV7-6 CASSFQVPGNTGELFF TGTGCCAGCAGCTTTCAGGTTCCGGGAAACACCGGGGAGCTGTTTTTT
. TRBJ2-3 TRBD2 TRBV7-2 CASSLGLAGGPADTQYF TGTGCCAGCAGCTTAGGACTAGCGGGAGGGCCCGCAGATACGCAGTATTTT
. TRBJ2-7 TRBD1 TRBV2 CASRFTGGYEQYF TGTGCCAGCAGATTCACAGGGGGCTACGAGCAGTACTTC
. TRBJ1-1 TRBD1 TRBV5-1 CASRQGVLNTEAFF TGCGCCAGCAGACAGGGGGTTTTGAACACTGAAGCTTTCTTT
. TRBJ1-2 . TRBV9 CASSVGAGPNYGYTF TGTGCCAGCAGCGTAGGGGCAGGGCCAAACTATGGCTACACCTTC
. TRBJ1-2 . TRBV29-1 CSVEGVRGYTF TGCAGCGTTGAGGGGGTACGGGGCTACACCTTC
. TRBJ2-6 . TRBV25-1 CASSSGSFSGANVLTF TGTGCCAGCAGTAGCGGGTCCTTCTCTGGGGCCAACGTCCTGACTTTC
. TRBJ2-2 . TRBV5-1 CASSLSQGAGELFF TGCGCCAGCAGCTTATCACAGGGCGCCGGGGAGCTGTTTTTT
. TRBJ2-5 . TRBV5-1 CASRGTEQETQYF TGCGCCAGCAGGGGGACGGAGCAAGAGACCCAGTACTTC
. TRBJ2-7 . TRBV7-9 CASSFFDQGGYEQYF TGTGCCAGCAGCTTCTTTGATCAGGGGGGCTACGAGCAGTACTTC
. TRBJ2-5 . TRBV5-1 CASSLFQGGKETQYF TGCGCCAGCAGCTTGTTCCAGGGGGGAAAGGAGACCCAGTACTTC
. TRBJ2-2 . TRBV10-3 CATAGLPEGKELFF TGTGCCACCGCGGGACTCCCCGAGGGGAAGGAGCTGTTTTTT
. TRBJ2-7 TRBD2 TRBV5-4 CASSSGTSEDEQYF TGTGCCAGCAGCTCCGGGACTAGCGAGGACGAGCAGTACTTC
. TRBJ2-7 . TRBV5-1 CASSFSSYEQYF TGCGCCAGCAGCTTCAGCTCCTACGAGCAGTACTTC
. TRBJ1-2 . TRBV29-1 CSVAPRGLRGYTF TGCAGCGTGGCCCCCAGGGGCCTTAGAGGCTACACCTTC
once TRBJ2-1 . TRBV7-3 CASSPSRENEQFF TGTGCCAGCAGCCCCTCCAGGGAGAATGAGCAGTTCTTC
. TRBJ1-2 . TRBV4-2 CASSQGAGDYGYTF TGTGCCAGCAGCCAAGGGGCAGGGGACTATGGCTACACCTTC
. TRBJ2-3 TRBD2 TRBV11-3 CASSLGGDTDTQYF TGTGCCAGCAGCCTGGGGGGGGACACAGATACGCAGTATTTT
. TRBJ2-7 TRBD1 TRBV7-2 CASSLGTGLTYEQYF TGTGCCAGCAGCCTAGGGACAGGGCTAACCTACGAGCAGTACTTC
. TRBJ2-5 TRBD1 TRBV7-2 CASSLDRGETQYF TGTGCCAGCAGCTTAGACAGGGGAGAGACCCAGTACTTC
. TRBJ2-7 TRBD2 TRBV4-2 CASSQDGTSGPNYEQYF TGTGCCAGCAGCCAAGACGGGACTAGCGGTCCAAACTACGAGCAGTACTTC
. TRBJ2-4 . TRBV11-2 CASSFAAKNIQYF TGTGCCAGCAGCTTCGCAGCCAAAAACATTCAGTACTTC
. TRBJ2-2 TRBD1 TRBV19 CASRRQGAGTGELFF TGTGCCAGTAGAAGACAGGGGGCTGGGACCGGGGAGCTGTTTTTT
. TRBJ2-1 . TRBV27 CASKMAAYNEQFF TGTGCCAGCAAGATGGCCGCCTACAATGAGCAGTTCTTC
. TRBJ2-5 . TRBV7-9 CASSFYLPQGSGQETQYF TGTGCCAGCAGCTTTTACCTCCCACAGGGATCGGGGCAAGAGACCCAGTACTTC
. TRBJ2-3 . TRBV9 CASSRGGGTDTQYF TGTGCCAGCAGTCGCGGAGGAGGCACAGATACGCAGTATTTT
once TRBJ2-3 TRBD1 TRBV10-3 CAISDGVFRGRGTDTQYF TGTGCCATCAGTGATGGAGTTTTCAGGGGGCGTGGCACAGATACGCAGTATTTT